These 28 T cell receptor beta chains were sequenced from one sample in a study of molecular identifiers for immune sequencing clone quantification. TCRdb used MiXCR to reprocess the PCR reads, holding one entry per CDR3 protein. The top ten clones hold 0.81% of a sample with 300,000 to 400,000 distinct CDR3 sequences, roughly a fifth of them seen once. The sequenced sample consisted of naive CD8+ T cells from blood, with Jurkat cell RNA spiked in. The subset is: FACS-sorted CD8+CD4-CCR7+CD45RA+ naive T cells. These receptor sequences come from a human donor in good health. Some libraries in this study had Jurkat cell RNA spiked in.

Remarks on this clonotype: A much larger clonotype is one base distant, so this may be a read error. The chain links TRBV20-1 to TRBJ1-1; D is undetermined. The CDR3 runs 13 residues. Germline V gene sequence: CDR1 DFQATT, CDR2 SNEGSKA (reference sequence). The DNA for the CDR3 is TGCAGCCCATTCGGACTATCAAACACTGAAGCTTTCTTT. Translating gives CSPFGLSNTEAFF.

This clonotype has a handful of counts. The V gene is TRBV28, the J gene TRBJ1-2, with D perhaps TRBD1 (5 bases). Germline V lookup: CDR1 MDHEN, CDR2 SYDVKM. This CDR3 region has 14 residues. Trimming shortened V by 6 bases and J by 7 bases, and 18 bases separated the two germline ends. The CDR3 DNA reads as TGTGCCAGCAGAGTTATCGGGCAGGGCTTTGGCTACACCTTC. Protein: CASRVIGQGFGYTF.

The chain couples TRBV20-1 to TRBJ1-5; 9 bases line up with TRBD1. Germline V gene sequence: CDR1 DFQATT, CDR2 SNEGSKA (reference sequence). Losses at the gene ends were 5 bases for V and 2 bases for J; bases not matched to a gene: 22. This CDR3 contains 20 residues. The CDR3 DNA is TGCAGTGCTGAGGGGGTCCCGGGACAGGGCTGCGCGTGGGGCAATCAGCCCCAGCATTTT. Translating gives CSAEGVPGQGCAWGNQPQHF.

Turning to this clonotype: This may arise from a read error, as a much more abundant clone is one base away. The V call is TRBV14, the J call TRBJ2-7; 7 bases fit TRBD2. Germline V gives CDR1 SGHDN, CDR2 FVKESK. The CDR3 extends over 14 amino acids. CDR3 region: CAGSQVAGPYEQYF. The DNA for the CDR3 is TGTGCCGGCAGCCAGGTAGCGGGTCCCTACGAGCAGTACTTC.

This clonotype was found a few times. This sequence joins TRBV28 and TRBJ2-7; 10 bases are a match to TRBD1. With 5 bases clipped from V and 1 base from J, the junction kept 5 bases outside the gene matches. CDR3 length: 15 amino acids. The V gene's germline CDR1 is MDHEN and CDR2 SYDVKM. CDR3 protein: CASSLGTGASYEQYF. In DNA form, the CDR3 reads TGTGCCAGCAGTCTCGGGACAGGGGCTTCCTACGAGCAGTACTTC.

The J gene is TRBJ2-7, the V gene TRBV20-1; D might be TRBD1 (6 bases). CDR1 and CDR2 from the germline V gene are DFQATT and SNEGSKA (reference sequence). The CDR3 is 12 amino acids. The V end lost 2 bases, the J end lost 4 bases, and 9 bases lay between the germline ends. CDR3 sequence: CSARPQGYEQYF. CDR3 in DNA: TGCAGTGCTAGACCTCAGGGGTACGAGCAGTACTTC.

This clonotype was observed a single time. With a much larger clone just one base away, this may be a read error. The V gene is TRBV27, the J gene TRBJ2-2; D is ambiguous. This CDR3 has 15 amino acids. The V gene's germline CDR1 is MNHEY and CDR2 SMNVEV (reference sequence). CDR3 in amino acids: CASTGFMTANMEPFF. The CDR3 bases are TGTGCCAGCACCGGATTTATGACTGCTAATATGGAGCCGTTTTTT.

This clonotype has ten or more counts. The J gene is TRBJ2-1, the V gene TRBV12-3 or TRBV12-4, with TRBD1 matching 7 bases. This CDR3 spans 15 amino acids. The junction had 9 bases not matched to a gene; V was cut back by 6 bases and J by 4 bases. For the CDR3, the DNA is TGTGCCAGCAGAGACCGGACAGGCCCTTACAATGAGCAGTTCTTC. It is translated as CASRDRTGPYNEQFF.

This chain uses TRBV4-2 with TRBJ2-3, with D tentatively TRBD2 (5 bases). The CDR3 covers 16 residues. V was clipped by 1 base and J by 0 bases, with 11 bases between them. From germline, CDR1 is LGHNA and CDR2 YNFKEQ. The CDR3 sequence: CASSQGTGGSTDTQYF. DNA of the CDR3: TGTGCCAGCAGCCAAGGGACTGGCGGGAGCACAGATACGCAGTATTTT.

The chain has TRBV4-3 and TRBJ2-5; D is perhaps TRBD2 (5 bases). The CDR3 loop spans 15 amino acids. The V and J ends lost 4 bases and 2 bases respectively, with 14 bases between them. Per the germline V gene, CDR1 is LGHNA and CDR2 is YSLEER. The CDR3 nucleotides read TGCGCCAGCAGCCCGCACGCGGGCTTACAAGAGACCCAGTACTTC. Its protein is CASSPHAGLQETQYF.

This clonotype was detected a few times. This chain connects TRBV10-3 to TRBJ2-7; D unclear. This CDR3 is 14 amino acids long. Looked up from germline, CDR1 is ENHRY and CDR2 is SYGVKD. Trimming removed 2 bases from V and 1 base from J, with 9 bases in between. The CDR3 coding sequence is TGTGCCATCAGTGAGGCAGGTTTATCCTACGAGCAGTACTTC. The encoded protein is CAISEAGLSYEQYF.

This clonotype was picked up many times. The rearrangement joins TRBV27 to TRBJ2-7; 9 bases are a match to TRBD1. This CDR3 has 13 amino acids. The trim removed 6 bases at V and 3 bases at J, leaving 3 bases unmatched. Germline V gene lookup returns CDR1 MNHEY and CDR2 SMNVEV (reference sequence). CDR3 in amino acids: CASSSGQGYEQYF. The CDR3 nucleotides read TGTGCCAGCAGCTCGGGACAGGGCTACGAGCAGTACTTC.

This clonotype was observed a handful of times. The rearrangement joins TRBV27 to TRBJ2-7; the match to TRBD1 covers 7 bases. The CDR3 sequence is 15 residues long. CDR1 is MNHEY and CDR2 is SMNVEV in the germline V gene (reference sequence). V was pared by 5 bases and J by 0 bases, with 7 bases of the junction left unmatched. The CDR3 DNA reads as TGTGCCAGCAGTCAAGCACAGGGGCCCTCCTACGAGCAGTACTTC. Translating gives CASSQAQGPSYEQYF.

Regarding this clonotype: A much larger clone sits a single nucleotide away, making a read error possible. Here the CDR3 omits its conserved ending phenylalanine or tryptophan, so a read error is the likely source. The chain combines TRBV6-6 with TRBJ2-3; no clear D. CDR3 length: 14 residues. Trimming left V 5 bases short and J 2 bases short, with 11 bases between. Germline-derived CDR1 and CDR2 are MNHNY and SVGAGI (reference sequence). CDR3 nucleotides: TGTGCCAGCAGTCCCACTACTATCACAGATACGCAGTATTCT. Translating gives CASSPTTITDTQYS.

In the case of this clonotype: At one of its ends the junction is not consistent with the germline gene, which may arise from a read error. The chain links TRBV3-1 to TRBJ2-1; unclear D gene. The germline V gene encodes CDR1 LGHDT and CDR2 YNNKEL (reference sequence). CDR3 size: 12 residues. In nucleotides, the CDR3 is TGTGCCAGCGGCCAAGTGGGAAATGAGCAGTTCTTC. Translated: CASGQVGNEQFF.

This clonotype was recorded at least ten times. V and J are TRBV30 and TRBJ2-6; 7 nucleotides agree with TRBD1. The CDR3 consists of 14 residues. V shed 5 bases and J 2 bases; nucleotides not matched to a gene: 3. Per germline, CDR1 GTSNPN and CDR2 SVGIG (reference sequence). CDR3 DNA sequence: TGTGCCTGGGAACAGGGGACTGGGGCCAACGTCCTGACTTTC. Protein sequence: CAWEQGTGANVLTF.

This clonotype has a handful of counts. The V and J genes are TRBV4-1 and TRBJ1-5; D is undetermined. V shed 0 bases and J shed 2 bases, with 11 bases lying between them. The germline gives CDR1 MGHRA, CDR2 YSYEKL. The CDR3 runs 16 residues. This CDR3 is CASSQEESGGNQPQHF. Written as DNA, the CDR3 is TGCGCCAGCAGCCAAGAAGAGAGCGGGGGCAATCAGCCCCAGCATTTT.

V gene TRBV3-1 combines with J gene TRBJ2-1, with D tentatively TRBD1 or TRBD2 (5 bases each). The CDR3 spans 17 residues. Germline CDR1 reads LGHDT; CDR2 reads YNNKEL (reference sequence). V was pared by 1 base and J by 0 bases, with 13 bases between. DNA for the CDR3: TGTGCCAGCAGCCAAGGACGAGGGGCCAGCTCCTACAATGAGCAGTTCTTC. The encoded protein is CASSQGRGASSYNEQFF.

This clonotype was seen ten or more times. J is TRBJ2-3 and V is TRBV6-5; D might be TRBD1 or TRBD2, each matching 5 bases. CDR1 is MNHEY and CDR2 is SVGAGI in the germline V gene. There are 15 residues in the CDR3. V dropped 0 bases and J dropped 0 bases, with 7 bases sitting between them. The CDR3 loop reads CASSYSRDSTDTQYF. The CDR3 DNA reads TGTGCCAGCAGTTACTCCAGGGACAGCACAGATACGCAGTATTTT.

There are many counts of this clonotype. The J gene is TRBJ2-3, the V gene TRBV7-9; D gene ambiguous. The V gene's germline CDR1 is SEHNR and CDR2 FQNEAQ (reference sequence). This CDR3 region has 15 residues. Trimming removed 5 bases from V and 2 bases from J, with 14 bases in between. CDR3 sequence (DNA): TGTGCCAGCAGCCACGTAGAGGAACTCACAGATACGCAGTATTTT. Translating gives CASSHVEELTDTQYF. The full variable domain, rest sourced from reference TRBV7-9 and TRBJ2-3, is DTGVSQNPRHKITKRGQNVTFRCDPISEHNRLYWYRQTLGQGPEFLTYFQNEAQLEKSRLLSDRFSAERPKGSFSTLEIQRTEQGDSAMYLCASSHVEELTDTQYFGPGTRLTVL.

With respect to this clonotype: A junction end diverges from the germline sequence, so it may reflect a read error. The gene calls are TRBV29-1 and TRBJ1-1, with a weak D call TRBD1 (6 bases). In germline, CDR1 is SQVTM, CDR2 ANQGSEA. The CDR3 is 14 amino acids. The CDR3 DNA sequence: TGCTGCGTTGGAGCAACAGGGTTGAGCACTGAAGCTTTCTTT. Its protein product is CCVGATGLSTEAFF.

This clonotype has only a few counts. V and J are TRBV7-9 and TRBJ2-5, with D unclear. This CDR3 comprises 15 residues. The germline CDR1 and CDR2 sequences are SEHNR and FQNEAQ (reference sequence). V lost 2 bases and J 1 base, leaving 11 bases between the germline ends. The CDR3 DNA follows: TGTGCCAGCAGCTTAATCCCACAGAGCCAAGAGACCCAGTACTTC. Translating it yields CASSLIPQSQETQYF. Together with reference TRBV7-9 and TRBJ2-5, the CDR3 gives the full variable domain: DTGVSQNPRHKITKRGQNVTFRCDPISEHNRLYWYRQTLGQGPEFLTYFQNEAQLEKSRLLSDRFSAERPKGSFSTLEIQRTEQGDSAMYLCASSLIPQSQETQYFGPGTRLLVL.

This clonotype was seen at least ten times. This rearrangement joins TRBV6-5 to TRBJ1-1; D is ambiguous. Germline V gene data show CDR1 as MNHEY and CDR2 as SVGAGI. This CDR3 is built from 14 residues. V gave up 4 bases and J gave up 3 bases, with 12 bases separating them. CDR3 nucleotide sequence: TGTGCCAGCAGTTTAGGGCTCACAGACACTGAAGCTTTCTTT. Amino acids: CASSLGLTDTEAFF.

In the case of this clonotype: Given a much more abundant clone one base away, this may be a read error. In DNA, the CDR3 is TGTGCCAGCAGTTTACCTTGGGGGACAGACAGTGAGCAGTTCTTC. This gives the protein CASSLPWGTDSEQFF. The V and J genes are TRBV12-3 or TRBV12-4 and TRBJ2-1, with 7 positions matching TRBD1. The CDR3 has 15 amino acids. V was pared by 2 bases and J by 9 bases, with 10 bases of the junction left unmatched.

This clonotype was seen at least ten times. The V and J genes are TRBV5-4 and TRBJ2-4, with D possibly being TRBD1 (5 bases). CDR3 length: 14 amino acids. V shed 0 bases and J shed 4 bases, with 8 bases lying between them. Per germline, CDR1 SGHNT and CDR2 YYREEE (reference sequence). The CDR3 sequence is CASSLAGHKNIQYF. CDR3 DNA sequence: TGTGCCAGCAGCTTGGCAGGACATAAAAACATTCAGTACTTC.

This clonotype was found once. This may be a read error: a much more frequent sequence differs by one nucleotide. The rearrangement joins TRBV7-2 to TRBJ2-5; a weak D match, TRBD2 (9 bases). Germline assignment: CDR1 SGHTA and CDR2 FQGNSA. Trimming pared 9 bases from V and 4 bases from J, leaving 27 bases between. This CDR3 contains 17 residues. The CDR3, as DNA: TGTGCCAGTACAGGGGGACTAGCTGGCCGGTTTCCAGAGACCCAGTACTTC. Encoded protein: CASTGGLAGRFPETQYF.

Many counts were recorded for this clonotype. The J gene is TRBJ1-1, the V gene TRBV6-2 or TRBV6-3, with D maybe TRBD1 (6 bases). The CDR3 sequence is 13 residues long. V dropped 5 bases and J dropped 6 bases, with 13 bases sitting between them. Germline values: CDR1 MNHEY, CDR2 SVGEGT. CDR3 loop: CASSGRQAAEAFF. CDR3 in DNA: TGTGCCAGCAGTGGACGACAGGCCGCTGAAGCTTTCTTT.

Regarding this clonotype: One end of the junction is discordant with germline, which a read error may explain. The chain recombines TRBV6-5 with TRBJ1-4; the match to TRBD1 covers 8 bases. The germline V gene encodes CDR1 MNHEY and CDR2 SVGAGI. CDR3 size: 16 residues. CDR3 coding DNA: TGTGCCAGCAGTTACCCAACAGGGGGTACTAATGAAAAACTGTTTTTC. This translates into CASSYPTGGTNEKLFF.